This is a list of T cell receptor beta chains from one sample in a study of radiation and T cells in renal cell carcinoma. Libraries were prepared by immunoSEQ multiplex PCR; TCRdb keeps only in-frame clonotypes and omits some of them. There are about 150,000 clones in the sample; approximately 91% occur only once, and about 12% lies in the top ten. The input for sequencing was blood, taken from a patient whose treatment included radiotherapy and nephrectomy. Every receptor here comes from a woman in her 50s with renal cell carcinoma. Each CDR3 is given with its conserved first and last residue. A D gene is named only where the DNA matches it firmly. Clone size is stated in some rows and not others, as once, few, many or a class when expanded.

j_call v_call d_call clone_size cdr3_aa cdr3_nt
TRBJ1-1 TRBV7-3 NA once CASSFAGNTEAFF TGTGCCAGCAGCTTCGCTGGGAACACTGAAGCTTTCTTT
TRBJ1-6 TRBV6-6 NA few CASSTNNSPLHF TGTGCCAGCAGTACGAATAATTCACCCCTCCACTTT
TRBJ2-7 TRBV6-5 TRBD2 NA CASRAGTSFNEQYF TGTGCCAGCAGAGCCGGGACTAGTTTTAACGAGCAGTACTTC
TRBJ2-5 TRBV5-1 TRBD1 NA CASSRGQGRETQYF TGCGCCAGCAGCCGAGGACAGGGTAGAGAGACCCAGTACTTC
TRBJ2-7 TRBV5-1 TRBD2 NA CASSAGLAGGLYEQYF TGCGCCAGCAGCGCCGGACTAGCGGGGGGACTATACGAGCAGTACTTC
TRBJ1-1 TRBV18 NA few CASSPSTVNTEAFF TGTGCCAGCTCGCCCTCGACAGTGAACACTGAAGCTTTCTTT
TRBJ2-7 TRBV29-1 NA NA CSVEERRREQYF TGCAGCGTTGAAGAGCGGAGGCGCGAGCAGTACTTC
TRBJ2-7 TRBV7-3 NA NA CASSLSSIGGTEQYF TGTGCCAGCAGCTTATCCTCGATTGGGGGGACCGAGCAGTACTTC
TRBJ2-1 TRBV5-5 NA NA CASSVDWVQFF TGTGCCAGCAGCGTCGACTGGGTGCAGTTCTTC
TRBJ2-7 TRBV6-6 NA NA CASSHLYEQYF TGTGCCAGCAGTCATCTCTACGAGCAGTACTTC
TRBJ1-3 TRBV9 NA few CASSVSLLGNTIYF TGTGCCAGCAGCGTGTCCCTTTTGGGAAACACCATATATTTT